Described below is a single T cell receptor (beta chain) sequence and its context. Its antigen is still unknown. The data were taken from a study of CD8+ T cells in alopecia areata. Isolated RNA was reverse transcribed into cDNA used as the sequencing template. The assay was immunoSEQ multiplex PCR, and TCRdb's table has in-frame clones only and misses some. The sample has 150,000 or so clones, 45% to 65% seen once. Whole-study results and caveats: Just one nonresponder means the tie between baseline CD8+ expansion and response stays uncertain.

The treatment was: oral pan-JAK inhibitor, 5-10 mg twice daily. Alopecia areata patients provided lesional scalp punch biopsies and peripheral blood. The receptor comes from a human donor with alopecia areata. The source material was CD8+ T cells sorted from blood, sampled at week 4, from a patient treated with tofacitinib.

CDR3 sequence reads: CASRSKGARNYGYTF. CDR3 bases: TGTGCCAGCAGGAGTAAGGGGGCGCGTAACTATGGCTACACCTTC. The rearrangement uses TRBV27 and TRBJ1-2; 7 positions match TRBD1. Losses at the gene ends were 6 bases for V and 1 base for J; bases not matched to a gene: 8. Germline V gives CDR1 MNHEY, CDR2 SMNVEV (reference sequence). The CDR3 covers 15 residues.